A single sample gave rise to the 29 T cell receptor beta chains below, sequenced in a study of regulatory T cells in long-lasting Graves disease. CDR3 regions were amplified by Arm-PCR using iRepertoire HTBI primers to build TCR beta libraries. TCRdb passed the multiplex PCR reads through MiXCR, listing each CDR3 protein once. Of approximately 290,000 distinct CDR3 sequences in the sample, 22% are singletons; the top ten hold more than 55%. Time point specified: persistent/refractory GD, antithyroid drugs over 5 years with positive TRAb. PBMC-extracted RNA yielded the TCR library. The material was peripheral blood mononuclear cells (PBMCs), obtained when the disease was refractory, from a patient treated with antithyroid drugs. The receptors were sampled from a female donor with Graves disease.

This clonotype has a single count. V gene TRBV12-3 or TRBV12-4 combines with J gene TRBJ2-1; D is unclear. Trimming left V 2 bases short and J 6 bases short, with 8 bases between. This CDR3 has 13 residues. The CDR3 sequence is CASSLSYINEQFF. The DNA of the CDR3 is TGTGCCAGCAGTTTATCGTACATCAATGAGCAGTTCTTC.

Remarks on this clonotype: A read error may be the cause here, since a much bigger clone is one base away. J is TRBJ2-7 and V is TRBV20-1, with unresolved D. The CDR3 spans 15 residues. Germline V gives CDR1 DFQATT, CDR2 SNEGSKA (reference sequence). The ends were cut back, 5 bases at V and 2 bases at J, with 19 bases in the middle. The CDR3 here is CSAAKSRRGPYEQYF. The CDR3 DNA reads TGCAGTGCTGCCAAGAGCAGGAGAGGCCCCTACGAGCAGTACTTC.

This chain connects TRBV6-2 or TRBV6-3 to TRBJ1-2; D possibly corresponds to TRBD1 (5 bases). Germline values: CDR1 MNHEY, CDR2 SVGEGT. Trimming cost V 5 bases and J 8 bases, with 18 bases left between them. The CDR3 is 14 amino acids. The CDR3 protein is CASSPQGGGWGYTF. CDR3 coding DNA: TGTGCCAGCAGTCCCCAGGGCGGAGGTTGGGGCTACACCTTC.

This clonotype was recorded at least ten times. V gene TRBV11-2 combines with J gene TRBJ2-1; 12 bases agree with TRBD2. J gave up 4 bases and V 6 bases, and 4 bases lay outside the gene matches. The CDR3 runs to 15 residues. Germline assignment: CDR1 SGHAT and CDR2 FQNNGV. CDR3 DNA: TGTGCCAGCAGACCCGGACTAGCGGGATACAATGAGCAGTTCTTC. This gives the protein CASRPGLAGYNEQFF.

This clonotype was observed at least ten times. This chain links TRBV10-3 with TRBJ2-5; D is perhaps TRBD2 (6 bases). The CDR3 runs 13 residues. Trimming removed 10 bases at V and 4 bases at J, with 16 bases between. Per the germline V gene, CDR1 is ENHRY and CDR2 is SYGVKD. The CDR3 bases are TGTGCCACCCGGAGGGACGGGAGAGAGACCCAGTACTTC. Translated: CATRRDGRETQYF.

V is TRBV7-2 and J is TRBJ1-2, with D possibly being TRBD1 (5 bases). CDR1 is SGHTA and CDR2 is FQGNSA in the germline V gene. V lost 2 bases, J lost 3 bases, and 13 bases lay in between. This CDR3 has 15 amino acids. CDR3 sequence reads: CASSLNGGLDYGYTF. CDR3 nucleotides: TGTGCCAGCAGCTTAAATGGGGGATTAGACTATGGCTACACCTTC. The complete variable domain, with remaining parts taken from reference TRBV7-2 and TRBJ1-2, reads GAGVSQSPSNKVTEKGKDVELRCDPISGHTALYWYRQSLGQGLEFLIYFQGNSAPDKSGLPSDRFSAERTGGSVSTLTIQRTQQEDSAVYLCASSLNGGLDYGYTFGSGTRLTVV.

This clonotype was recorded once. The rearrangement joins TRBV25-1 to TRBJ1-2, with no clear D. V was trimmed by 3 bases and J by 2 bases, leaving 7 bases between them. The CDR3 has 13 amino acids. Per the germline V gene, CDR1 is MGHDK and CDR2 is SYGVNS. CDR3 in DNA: TGTGCCAGCAGTGAGAGCCCCAACTATGGCTACACCTTC. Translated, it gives CASSESPNYGYTF.

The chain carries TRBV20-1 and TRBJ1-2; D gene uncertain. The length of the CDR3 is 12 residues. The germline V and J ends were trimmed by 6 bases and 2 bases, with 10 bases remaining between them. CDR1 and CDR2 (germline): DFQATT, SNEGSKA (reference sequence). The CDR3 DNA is TGCAGTGCCCGGACGGTGAACTATGGCTACACCTTC. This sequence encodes CSARTVNYGYTF.

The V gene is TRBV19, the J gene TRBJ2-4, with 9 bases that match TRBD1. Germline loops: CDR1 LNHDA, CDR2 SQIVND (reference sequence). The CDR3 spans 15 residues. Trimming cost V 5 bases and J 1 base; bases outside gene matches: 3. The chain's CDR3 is CASSWDRVAKNIQYF. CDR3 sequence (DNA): TGTGCCAGTAGTTGGGACAGGGTCGCCAAAAACATTCAGTACTTC.

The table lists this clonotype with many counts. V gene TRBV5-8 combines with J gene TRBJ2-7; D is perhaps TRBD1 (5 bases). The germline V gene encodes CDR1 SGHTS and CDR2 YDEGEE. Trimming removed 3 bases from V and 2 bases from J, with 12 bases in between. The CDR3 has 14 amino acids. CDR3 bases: TGTGCCAGCAGCTCGGAAAAGGGGACCTACGAGCAGTACTTC. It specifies CASSSEKGTYEQYF.

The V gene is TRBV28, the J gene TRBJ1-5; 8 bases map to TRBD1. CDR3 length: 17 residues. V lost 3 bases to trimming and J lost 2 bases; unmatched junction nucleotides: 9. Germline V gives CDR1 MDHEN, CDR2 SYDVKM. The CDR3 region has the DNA TGTGCCAGCAGTTTGCTCCGGACAGGGACGCGCAATCAGCCCCAGCATTTT. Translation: CASSLLRTGTRNQPQHF.

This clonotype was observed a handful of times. CDR3 in DNA: TGTGCCAGTAGTATCCCCCAGGGTTTTCAGCCCCAGCATTTT. This gives the protein CASSIPQGFQPQHF. The J gene is TRBJ1-5, the V gene TRBV19, with D possibly TRBD1 on 5 matching bases. This CDR3 is 14 amino acids long. The V gene lost 3 bases and the J gene lost 6 bases, with 12 bases spanning the gap. The germline V gene encodes CDR1 LNHDA and CDR2 SQIVND (reference sequence).

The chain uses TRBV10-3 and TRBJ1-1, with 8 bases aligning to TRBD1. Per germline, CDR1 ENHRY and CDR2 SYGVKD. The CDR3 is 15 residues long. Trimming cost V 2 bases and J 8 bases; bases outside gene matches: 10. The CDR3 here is CAISEPGQVHSEAFF. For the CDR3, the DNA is TGTGCCATCAGTGAGCCGGGACAGGTGCACTCAGAAGCTTTCTTT.

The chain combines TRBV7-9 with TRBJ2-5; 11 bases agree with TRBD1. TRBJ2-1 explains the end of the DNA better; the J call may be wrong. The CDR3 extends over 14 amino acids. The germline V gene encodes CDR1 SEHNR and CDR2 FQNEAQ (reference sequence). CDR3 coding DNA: TGTGCCAGCAGCCAAGGACAGGGGGCGTATGAGCAGTTCTTC. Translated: CASSQGQGAYEQFF.

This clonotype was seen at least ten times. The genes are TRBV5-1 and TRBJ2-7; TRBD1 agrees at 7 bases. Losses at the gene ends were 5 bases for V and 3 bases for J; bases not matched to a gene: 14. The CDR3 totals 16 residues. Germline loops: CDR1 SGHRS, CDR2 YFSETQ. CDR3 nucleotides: TGCGCCAGCAGTTCAAACCCCCGGACAGGAAGCTACGAGCAGTACTTC. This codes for CASSSNPRTGSYEQYF. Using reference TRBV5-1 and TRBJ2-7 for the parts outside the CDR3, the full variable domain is KAGVTQTPRYLIKTRGQQVTLSCSPISGHRSVSWYQQTPGQGLQFLFEYFSETQRNKGNFPGRFSGRQFSNSRSEMNVSTLELGDSALYLCASSSNPRTGSYEQYFGPGTRLTVT.

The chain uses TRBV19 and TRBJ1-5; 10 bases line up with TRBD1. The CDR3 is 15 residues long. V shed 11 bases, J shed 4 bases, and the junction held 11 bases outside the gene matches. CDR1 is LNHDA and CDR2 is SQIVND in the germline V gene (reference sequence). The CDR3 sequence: CASRSGTGVNQPQHF. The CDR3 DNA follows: TGTGCCTCGAGATCCGGGACAGGGGTGAATCAGCCCCAGCATTTT.

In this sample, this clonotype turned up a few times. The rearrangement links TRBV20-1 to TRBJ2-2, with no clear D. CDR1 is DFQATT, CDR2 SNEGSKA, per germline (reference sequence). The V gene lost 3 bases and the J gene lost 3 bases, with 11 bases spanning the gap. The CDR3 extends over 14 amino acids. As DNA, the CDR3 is TGCAGTGCTAGCCCCTTGCTGGACACCGGGGAGCTGTTTTTT. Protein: CSASPLLDTGELFF.

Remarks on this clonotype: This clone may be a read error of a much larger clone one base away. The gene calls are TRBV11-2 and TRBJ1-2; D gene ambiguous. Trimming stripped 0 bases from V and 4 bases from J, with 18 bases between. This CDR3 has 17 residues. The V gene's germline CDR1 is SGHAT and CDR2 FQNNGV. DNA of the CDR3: TGTGCCAGCAGCTTAGATTCAGCCACTCACTTTAGCTATGGCTACACCTTC. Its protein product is CASSLDSATHFSYGYTF.

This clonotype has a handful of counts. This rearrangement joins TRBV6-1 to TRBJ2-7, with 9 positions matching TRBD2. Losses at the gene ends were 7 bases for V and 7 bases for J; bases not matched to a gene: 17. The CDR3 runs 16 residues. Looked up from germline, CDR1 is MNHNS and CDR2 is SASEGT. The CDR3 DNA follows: TGTGCCAGCAAGTTACTGGCGGGAGGGCCGAGAGGGGAGCAGTACTTC. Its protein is CASKLLAGGPRGEQYF.

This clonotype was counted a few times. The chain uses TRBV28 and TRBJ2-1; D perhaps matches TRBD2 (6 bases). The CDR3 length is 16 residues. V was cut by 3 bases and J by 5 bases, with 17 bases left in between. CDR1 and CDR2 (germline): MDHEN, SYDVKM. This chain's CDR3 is CASSFFSGVADNEQFF. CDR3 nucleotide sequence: TGTGCCAGCAGTTTTTTCTCGGGAGTAGCGGACAATGAGCAGTTCTTC.

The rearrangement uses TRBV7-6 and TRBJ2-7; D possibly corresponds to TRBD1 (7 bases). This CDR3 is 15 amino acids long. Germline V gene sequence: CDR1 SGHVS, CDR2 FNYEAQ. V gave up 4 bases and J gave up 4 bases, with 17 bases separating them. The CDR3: CASSSGQPGAYEQYF. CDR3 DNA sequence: TGTGCCAGCAGCTCGGGACAGCCGGGGGCATACGAGCAGTACTTC.

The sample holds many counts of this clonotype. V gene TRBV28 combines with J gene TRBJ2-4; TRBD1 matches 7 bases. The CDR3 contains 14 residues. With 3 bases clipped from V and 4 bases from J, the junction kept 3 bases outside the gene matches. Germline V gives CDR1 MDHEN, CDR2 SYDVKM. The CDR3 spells CASSFSGQKNIQYF. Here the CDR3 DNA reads TGTGCCAGCAGTTTCTCGGGACAGAAAAACATTCAGTACTTC. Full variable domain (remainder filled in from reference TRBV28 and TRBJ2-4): DVKVTQSSRYLVKRTGEKVFLECVQDMDHENMFWYRQDPGLGLRLIYFSYDVKMKEKGDIPEGYSVSREKKERFSLILESASTNQTSMYLCASSFSGQKNIQYFGAGTRLSVL.

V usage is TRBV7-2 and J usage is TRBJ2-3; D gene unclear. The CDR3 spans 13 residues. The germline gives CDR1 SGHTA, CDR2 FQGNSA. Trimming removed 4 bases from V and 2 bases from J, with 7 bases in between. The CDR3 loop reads CASSSPHTDTQYF. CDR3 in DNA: TGTGCCAGCAGCTCCCCTCACACAGATACGCAGTATTTT.

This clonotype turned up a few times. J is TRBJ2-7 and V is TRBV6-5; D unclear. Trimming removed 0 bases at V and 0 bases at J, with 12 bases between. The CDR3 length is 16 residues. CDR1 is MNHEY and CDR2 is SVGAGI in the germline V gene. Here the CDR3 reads CASSYSYLVVSYEQYF. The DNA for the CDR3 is TGTGCCAGCAGTTACTCGTACCTCGTCGTCTCCTACGAGCAGTACTTC.

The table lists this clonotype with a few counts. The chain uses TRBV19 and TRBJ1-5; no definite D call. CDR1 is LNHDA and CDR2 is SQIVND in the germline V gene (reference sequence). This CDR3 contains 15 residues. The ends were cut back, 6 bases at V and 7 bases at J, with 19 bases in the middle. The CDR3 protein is CASRKDGLEGQPQHF. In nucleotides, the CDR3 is TGTGCCAGTAGGAAGGACGGCCTTGAAGGGCAGCCCCAGCATTTT.

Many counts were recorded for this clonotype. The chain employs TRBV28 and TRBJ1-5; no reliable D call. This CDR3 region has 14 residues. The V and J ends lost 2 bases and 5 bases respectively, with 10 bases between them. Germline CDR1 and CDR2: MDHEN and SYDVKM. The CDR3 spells CASSLPRLDQPQHF. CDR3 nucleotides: TGTGCCAGCAGTTTACCCAGGTTGGATCAGCCCCAGCATTTT.

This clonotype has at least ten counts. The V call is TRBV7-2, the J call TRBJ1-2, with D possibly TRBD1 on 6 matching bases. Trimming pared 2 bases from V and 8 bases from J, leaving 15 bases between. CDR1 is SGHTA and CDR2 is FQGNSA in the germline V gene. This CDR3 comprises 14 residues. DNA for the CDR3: TGTGCCAGCAGCTTACCAGGGACAATTAGGGGCTACACCTTC. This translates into CASSLPGTIRGYTF.

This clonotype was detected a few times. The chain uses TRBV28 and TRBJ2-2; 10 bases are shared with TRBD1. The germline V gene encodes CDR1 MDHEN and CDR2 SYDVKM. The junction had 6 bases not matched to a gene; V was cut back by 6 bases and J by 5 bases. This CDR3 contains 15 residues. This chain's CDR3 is CASSTGTGDTGELFF. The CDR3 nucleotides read TGTGCCAGCAGCACCGGGACAGGGGATACCGGGGAGCTGTTTTTT.

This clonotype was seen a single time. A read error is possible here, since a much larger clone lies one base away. DNA of the CDR3: TGTGCCAGCAGCTTAGCACAGGGAAACGCTGAAGCTTTCTTT. Its translation: CASSLAQGNAEAFF. V gene TRBV11-2 combines with J gene TRBJ1-1; D possibly corresponds to TRBD1 (6 bases). Germline CDR1 and CDR2: SGHAT and FQNNGV. The CDR3 has 14 amino acids. Trimming took off 1 base at V and 6 bases at J, with 12 bases between the two ends.